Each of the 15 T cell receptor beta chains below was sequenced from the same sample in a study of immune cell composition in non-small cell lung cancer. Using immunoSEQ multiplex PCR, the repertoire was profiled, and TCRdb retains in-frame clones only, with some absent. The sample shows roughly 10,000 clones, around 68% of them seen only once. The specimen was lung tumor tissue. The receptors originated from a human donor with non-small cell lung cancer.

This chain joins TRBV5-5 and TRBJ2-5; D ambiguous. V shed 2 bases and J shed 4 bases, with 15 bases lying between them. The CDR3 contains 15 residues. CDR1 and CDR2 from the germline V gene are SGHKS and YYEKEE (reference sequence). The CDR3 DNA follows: TGTGCCAGCAGCTTAGCCCCGGGCGCACTAGAGACCCAGTACTTC. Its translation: CASSLAPGALETQYF.

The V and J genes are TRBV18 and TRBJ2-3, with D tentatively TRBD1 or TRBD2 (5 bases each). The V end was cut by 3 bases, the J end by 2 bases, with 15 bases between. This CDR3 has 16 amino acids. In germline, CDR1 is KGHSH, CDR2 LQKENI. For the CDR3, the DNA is TGTGCCAGCTCACCGATAGGGTCGGGGCCCACAGATACGCAGTATTTT. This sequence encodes CASSPIGSGPTDTQYF. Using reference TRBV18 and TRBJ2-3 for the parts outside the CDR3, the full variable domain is NAGVMQNPRHLVRRRGQEARLRCSPMKGHSHVYWYRQLPEEGLKFMVYLQKENIIDESGMPKERFSAEFPKEGPSILRIQQVVRGDSAAYFCASSPIGSGPTDTQYFGPGTRLTVL.

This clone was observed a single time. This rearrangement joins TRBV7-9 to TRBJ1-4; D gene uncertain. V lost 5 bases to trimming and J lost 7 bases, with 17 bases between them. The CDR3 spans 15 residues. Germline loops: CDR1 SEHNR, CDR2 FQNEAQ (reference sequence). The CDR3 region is CASSPTVVAGEKLFF. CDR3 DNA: TGTGCCAGCAGCCCCACGGTGGTGGCGGGTGAAAAACTGTTTTTT.

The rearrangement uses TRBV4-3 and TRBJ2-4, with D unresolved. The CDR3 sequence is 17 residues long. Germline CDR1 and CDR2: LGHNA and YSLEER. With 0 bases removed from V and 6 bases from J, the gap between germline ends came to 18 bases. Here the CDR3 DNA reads TGCGCCAGCAGCCAAGATTTAAGCCCGCGGCTGCTAAACATTCAGTACTTC. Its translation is CASSQDLSPRLLNIQYF.

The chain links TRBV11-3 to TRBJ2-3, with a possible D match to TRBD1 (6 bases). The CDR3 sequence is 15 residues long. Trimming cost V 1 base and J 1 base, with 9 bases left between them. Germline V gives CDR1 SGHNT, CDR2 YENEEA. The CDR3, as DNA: TGTGCCAGCAGCTTAGGGGGGCCCGGCACAGATACGCAGTATTTT. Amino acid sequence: CASSLGGPGTDTQYF.

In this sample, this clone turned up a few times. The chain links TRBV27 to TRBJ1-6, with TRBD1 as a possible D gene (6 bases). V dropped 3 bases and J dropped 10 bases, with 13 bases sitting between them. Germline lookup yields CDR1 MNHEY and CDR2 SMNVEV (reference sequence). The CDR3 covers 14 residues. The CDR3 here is CASSLRGQGSPLHF. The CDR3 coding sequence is TGTGCCAGCAGTTTGCGGGGGCAGGGGTCACCCCTCCACTTT.

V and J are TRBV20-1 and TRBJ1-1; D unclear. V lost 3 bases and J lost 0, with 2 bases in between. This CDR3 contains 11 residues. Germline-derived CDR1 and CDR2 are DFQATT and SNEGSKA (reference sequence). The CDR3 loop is CSASMNTEAFF. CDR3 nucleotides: TGCAGTGCTAGCATGAACACTGAAGCTTTCTTT.

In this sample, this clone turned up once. CDR3 sequence reads: CASSSLDIYGYTF. In DNA, the CDR3 is TGTGCCAGCAGTTCCCTGGACATCTATGGCTACACCTTC. The genes are TRBV6-6 and TRBJ1-2; possible D gene TRBD1, 5 bases. Between the trimmed V and J ends, which lost 4 bases and 4 bases, there was a span of 10 bases. This CDR3 has 13 amino acids. CDR1 MNHNY and CDR2 SVGAGI come from the germline V gene (reference sequence).

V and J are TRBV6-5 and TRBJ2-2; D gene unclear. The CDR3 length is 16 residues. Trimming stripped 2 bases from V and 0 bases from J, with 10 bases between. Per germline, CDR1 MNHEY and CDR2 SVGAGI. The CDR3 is CASSYEARSNTGELFF. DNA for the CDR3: TGTGCCAGCAGTTACGAGGCCAGGTCGAACACCGGGGAGCTGTTTTTT.

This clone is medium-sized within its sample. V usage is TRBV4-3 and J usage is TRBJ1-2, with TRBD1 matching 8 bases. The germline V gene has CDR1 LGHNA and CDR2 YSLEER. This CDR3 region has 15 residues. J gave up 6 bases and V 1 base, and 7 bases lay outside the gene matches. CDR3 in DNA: TGCGCCAGCAGCCAAGGGCCCGGACAGGGTGATGGCTACACCTTC. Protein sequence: CASSQGPGQGDGYTF.

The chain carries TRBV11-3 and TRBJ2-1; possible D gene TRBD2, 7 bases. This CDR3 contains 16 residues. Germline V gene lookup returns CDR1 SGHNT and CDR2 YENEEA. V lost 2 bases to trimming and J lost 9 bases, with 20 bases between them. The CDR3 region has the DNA TGTGCCAGCAGCTTACTGGTGTGGGGGGGCCGAGTTGAGCAGTTCTTC. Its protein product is CASSLLVWGGRVEQFF.

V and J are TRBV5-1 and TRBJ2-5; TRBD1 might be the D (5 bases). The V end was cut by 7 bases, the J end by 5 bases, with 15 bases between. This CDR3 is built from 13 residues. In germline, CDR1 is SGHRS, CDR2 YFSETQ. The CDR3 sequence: CASGQQTRETQYF. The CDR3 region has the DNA TGCGCCAGCGGACAACAAACGCGGGAGACCCAGTACTTC.

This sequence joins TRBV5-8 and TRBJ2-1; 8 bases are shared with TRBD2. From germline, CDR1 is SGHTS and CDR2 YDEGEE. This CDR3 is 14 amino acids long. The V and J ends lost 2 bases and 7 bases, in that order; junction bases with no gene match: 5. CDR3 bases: TGTGCCAGCAGCTTTGGGGTAGCGGGGAATGAGCAGTTCTTC. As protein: CASSFGVAGNEQFF. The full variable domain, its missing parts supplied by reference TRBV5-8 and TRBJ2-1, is EAGVTQSPTHLIKTRGQQATLRCSPISGHTSVYWYQQALGLGLQFLLWYDEGEERNRGNFPPRFSGRQFPNYSSELNVNALELEDSALYLCASSFGVAGNEQFFGPGTRLTVL.

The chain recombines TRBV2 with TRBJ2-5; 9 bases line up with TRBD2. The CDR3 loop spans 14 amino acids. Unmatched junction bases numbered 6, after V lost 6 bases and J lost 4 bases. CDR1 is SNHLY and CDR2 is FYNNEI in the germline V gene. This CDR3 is CASRAGSGGETQYF. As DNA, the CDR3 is TGTGCCAGCAGGGCTGGTAGCGGGGGAGAGACCCAGTACTTC.

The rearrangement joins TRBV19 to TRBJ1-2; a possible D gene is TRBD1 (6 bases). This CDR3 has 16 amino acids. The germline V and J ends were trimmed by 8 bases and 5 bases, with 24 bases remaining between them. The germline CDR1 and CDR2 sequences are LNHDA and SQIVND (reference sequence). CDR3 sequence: CASLPGGGGANYGYTF. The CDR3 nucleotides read TGTGCCAGTTTACCCGGAGGGGGGGGCGCAAATTATGGCTACACCTTC.